Listed here are 28 T cell receptor beta chains from one sample, sequenced in a study of early T cells in non-severe SARS-CoV-2 infection. TCRdb analysed the 5' RACE reads with MiXCR anew, one entry per CDR3 protein. Of more than 45,000 distinct CDR3 sequences in the sample, roughly 12% were seen once. Source material: whole blood. The origin of the receptors is an adult who was a healthcare worker with PCR-confirmed SARS-CoV-2 infection or an uninfected control (not recorded which).

A single count supports this clonotype. The CDR3 DNA reads TGTGCCAGCAGCTCCCAAAGCGGGAGTGGGTACGAGCAGTACTTC. The encoded protein is CASSSQSGSGYEQYF. J is TRBJ2-7 and V is TRBV7-9, with 8 bases that match TRBD2. Looked up from germline, CDR1 is SEHNR and CDR2 is FQNEAQ (reference sequence). Trimming cost V 4 bases and J 4 bases; bases outside gene matches: 9. This CDR3 has 15 amino acids.

The chain has TRBV27 and TRBJ2-6, with D uncertain. The CDR3 loop spans 13 amino acids. Trimming stripped 6 bases from V and 4 bases from J, with 7 bases between. Germline V gene data show CDR1 as MNHEY and CDR2 as SMNVEV (reference sequence). Here the CDR3 reads CASSQRGANVLTF. CDR3 sequence (DNA): TGTGCCAGCAGCCAGCGCGGGGCCAACGTCCTGACTTTC.

Worth noting for this clonotype: One end of the junction fails to match germline, which may point to a read error. The chain carries TRBV11-2 and TRBJ2-3; 7 positions agree with TRBD2. The V gene's germline CDR1 is SGHAT and CDR2 FQNNGV. CDR3 size: 16 residues. CDR3 sequence: CPSSSLQREGLDTQYF. CDR3 in DNA: TGTCCCAGCAGCTCCCTACAGAGGGAGGGCCTAGATACGCAGTATTTT.

This clonotype came up a few times. This rearrangement joins TRBV28 to TRBJ2-1; D gene unclear. V lost 4 bases and J 9 bases, leaving 7 bases between the germline ends. CDR3 length: 11 residues. Germline CDR1 MDHEN, CDR2 SYDVKM. CDR3 residues: CASSSLFEQFF. The CDR3 coding sequence is TGTGCCAGCAGTTCCCTATTTGAGCAGTTCTTC.

This chain uses TRBV11-3 with TRBJ2-1, with TRBD2 matching over 10 bases. The CDR3 consists of 16 residues. Germline CDR1 reads SGHNT; CDR2 reads YENEEA. Losses at the gene ends were 5 bases for V and 5 bases for J; bases not matched to a gene: 9. CDR3 sequence: CASSPQAGGNNNEQFF. CDR3 nucleotides: TGTGCCAGCAGCCCTCAAGCGGGAGGGAATAACAATGAGCAGTTCTTC.

This clonotype was seen a handful of times. This sequence joins TRBV4-1 and TRBJ2-1; D is unresolved. Trimming removed 1 base at V and 3 bases at J, with 7 bases between. The germline V gene has CDR1 MGHRA and CDR2 YSYEKL. The CDR3 is 14 residues long. The CDR3 bases are TGCGCCAGCAGCCAAGTAGCCCTCTACAATGAGCAGTTCTTC. Its translation: CASSQVALYNEQFF.

The rearrangement joins TRBV6-2 or TRBV6-3 to TRBJ2-1, with 9 bases identical to TRBD2. This CDR3 region has 14 residues. J was trimmed by 3 bases and V by 7 bases; bases with no gene match: 4. CDR1 and CDR2 from the germline V gene are MNHEY and SVGEGT. The CDR3: CASTLAGIYNEQFF. The CDR3 coding sequence is TGTGCCAGCACACTAGCGGGTATCTACAATGAGCAGTTCTTC.

This clonotype was seen many times. The rearrangement links TRBV9 to TRBJ2-1; 10 bases fit TRBD1. The junction had 16 bases not matched to a gene; V was cut back by 0 bases and J by 4 bases. Germline values: CDR1 SGDLS, CDR2 YYNGEE. The CDR3 length is 20 residues. The CDR3 bases are TGTGCCAGCAGCGTAGCTACGGGGGTGGGGACAGGGGCAAGGTACAATGAGCAGTTCTTC. Translation gives CASSVATGVGTGARYNEQFF.

This clonotype occurred a few times. J is TRBJ2-3 and V is TRBV19, with D perhaps matching TRBD1 (5 bases). The germline V gene has CDR1 LNHDA and CDR2 SQIVND (reference sequence). Trimming stripped 4 bases from V and 2 bases from J, with 16 bases between. The CDR3 consists of 16 residues. The CDR3 loop is CASSKALTATTDTQYF. In DNA, the CDR3 is TGTGCCAGTAGTAAGGCACTGACAGCTACCACAGATACGCAGTATTTT.

This clonotype has a count of ten or more. The chain employs TRBV20-1 and TRBJ1-1; no reliable D call. Between the trimmed V and J ends, which lost 7 bases and 0 bases, there was a span of 12 bases. Germline lookup yields CDR1 DFQATT and CDR2 SNEGSKA (reference sequence). This CDR3 region has 13 residues. The CDR3 is CSVRRFMNTEAFF. The CDR3 nucleotides read TGCAGTGTAAGACGCTTCATGAACACTGAAGCTTTCTTT.

In this sample, this clonotype turned up many times. V gene TRBV24-1 combines with J gene TRBJ2-1; TRBD2 matches at 13 bases. The CDR3 runs to 16 residues. Germline V gene data show CDR1 as KGHDR and CDR2 as SFDVKD. J was trimmed by 4 bases and V by 5 bases; bases with no gene match: 4. For the CDR3, the DNA is TGTGCCACCAGTGGCCTGGGACTAGCGGGATACAATGAGCAGTTCTTC. As protein: CATSGLGLAGYNEQFF.

The table lists this clonotype with a few counts. The chain links TRBV20-1 to TRBJ2-7; D uncertain. The V end lost 6 bases, the J end lost 6 bases, and 21 bases lay between the germline ends. From germline, CDR1 is DFQATT and CDR2 SNEGSKA (reference sequence). This CDR3 is built from 14 residues. The CDR3 sequence is CSAPDRRSVGEQYF. The CDR3 coding sequence is TGCAGTGCCCCAGACCGGCGCTCGGTGGGCGAGCAGTACTTC.

This clonotype turned up a few times. The rearrangement uses TRBV30 and TRBJ2-3; 9 nucleotides line up with TRBD2. The junction had 3 bases not matched to a gene; V was cut back by 2 bases and J by 0 bases. Germline lookup yields CDR1 GTSNPN and CDR2 SVGIG (reference sequence). The length of the CDR3 is 15 residues. The chain's CDR3 is CAWSLSGGSTDTQYF. As DNA, the CDR3 is TGTGCCTGGAGTCTTAGCGGGGGAAGCACAGATACGCAGTATTTT.

The genes are TRBV10-2 and TRBJ1-4; TRBD1 might be the D (6 bases). The CDR3 has 13 amino acids. Trimming shortened V by 8 bases and J by 6 bases, and 13 bases separated the two germline ends. Germline V lookup: CDR1 WSHSY, CDR2 SAAADI. The CDR3 here is CASGRDTHEKLFF. The CDR3 region has the DNA TGCGCCAGCGGGAGGGACACCCATGAAAAACTGTTTTTT.

Ten or more counts support this clonotype. The CDR3 reads CASSLLATQYF. CDR3 nucleotides: TGTGCCAGCAGTTTATTAGCTACGCAGTATTTT. The rearrangement joins TRBV28 to TRBJ2-3; D gene unclear. This CDR3 has 11 residues. Trimming took off 1 base at V and 8 bases at J, with 4 bases between the two ends. Looked up from germline, CDR1 is MDHEN and CDR2 is SYDVKM.

The chain uses TRBV7-9 and TRBJ1-1; D is perhaps TRBD1 (5 bases). The CDR3 contains 13 residues. Germline V CDR1 and CDR2: SEHNR, FQNEAQ (reference sequence). Deletions cut 3 bases from V and 4 bases from J, with 9 bases between. The DNA of the CDR3 is TGTGCCAGCAGCTTGGGGGAAGGCACTGAAGCTTTCTTT. Its protein product is CASSLGEGTEAFF.

This clonotype showed up many times. The chain joins TRBV7-9 to TRBJ2-7; 9 positions agree with TRBD2. CDR1 is SEHNR, CDR2 FQNEAQ, per germline (reference sequence). Germline trimming cut 5 bases from V and 6 bases from J; bases unmatched to any gene: 11. The CDR3 runs to 15 residues. CDR3 sequence (DNA): TGTGCCAGCAGCATCGTGGGACTAGCCCCAGCCGAGCAGTACTTC. Residues: CASSIVGLAPAEQYF.

In this sample, this clonotype turned up a few times. V is TRBV7-9 and J is TRBJ1-2, with 8 bases that match TRBD1. This CDR3 spans 15 amino acids. The V segment lost 5 bases and the J segment 8 bases; nucleotides outside the gene matches: 13. Germline CDR1 SEHNR, CDR2 FQNEAQ (reference sequence). The CDR3 here is CASSPTGTGIRGYTF. CDR3 sequence (DNA): TGTGCCAGCAGCCCGACCGGGACAGGTATCCGGGGCTACACCTTC.

This clonotype has ten or more counts. This chain joins TRBV7-2 and TRBJ2-1; 10 nucleotides align to TRBD2. CDR3 length equals 16 residues. The J segment lost 10 bases and the V segment lost 5 bases, leaving 14 bases of the junction unmatched. Looked up from germline, CDR1 is SGHTA and CDR2 is FQGNSA. The CDR3 DNA is TGTGCCAGCAGCCGGGGCGGGCTAGCGGGAGCTAAAGAGCAGTTCTTC. It translates to CASSRGGLAGAKEQFF.

In DNA, the CDR3 is TGTGCCAGCAGTTTTCGTGTAGCGGGGGAGCAGTACTTC. Amino acids: CASSFRVAGEQYF. V gene TRBV12-3 or TRBV12-4 combines with J gene TRBJ2-7, with TRBD2 identical over 8 bases. The V segment lost 3 bases and the J segment 7 bases; nucleotides outside the gene matches: 5. The CDR3 sequence is 13 residues long.

The sample holds many counts of this clonotype. The chain couples TRBV6-1 to TRBJ1-5; the match to TRBD1 covers 9 bases. Trimming cost V 4 bases and J 7 bases; bases outside gene matches: 8. Germline assignment: CDR1 MNHNS and CDR2 SASEGT. This CDR3 comprises 15 residues. The CDR3 loop is CASSGAQGQGQPQHF. CDR3 bases: TGTGCCAGCAGTGGGGCTCAGGGACAGGGCCAGCCCCAGCATTTT.

This clonotype was seen at least ten times. This chain connects TRBV3-1 to TRBJ2-5; D is undetermined. CDR3 size: 13 residues. Trimming removed 8 bases at V and 2 bases at J, with 12 bases between. Germline V gene data show CDR1 as LGHDT and CDR2 as YNNKEL (reference sequence). The CDR3 DNA follows: TGTGCCAGCGGGCCTCTCGTACAAGAGACCCAGTACTTC. The encoded protein is CASGPLVQETQYF.

This chain links TRBV28 with TRBJ2-1; TRBD2 matches 10 bases. The J call may not be correct, given that the DNA end is closer to TRBJ2-7. Germline V gene lookup returns CDR1 MDHEN and CDR2 SYDVKM. The CDR3 is made up of 18 amino acids. Written as DNA, the CDR3 is TGTGCCAGCAGTTCAACCCCCTCGCGACTAGCGGGCTACAATGAGCAGTACTTC. It encodes CASSSTPSRLAGYNEQYF.

This clonotype was observed many times. The chain carries TRBV2 and TRBJ2-1, with 7 bases fitting TRBD2. In germline, CDR1 is SNHLY, CDR2 FYNNEI. CDR3 length: 14 residues. V trimming: 3 bases; J trimming: 8 bases; junction bases outside the gene matches: 7. CDR3 DNA sequence: TGTGCCAGCAGTGAGGAGCGGGGTACCCATGAGCAGTTCTTC. Translation gives CASSEERGTHEQFF. Complete variable domain (other parts from reference TRBV2 and TRBJ2-1): EPEVTQTPSHQVTQMGQEVILRCVPISNHLYFYWYRQILGQKVEFLVSFYNNEISEKSEIFDDQFSVERPDGSNFTLKIRSTKLEDSAMYFCASSEERGTHEQFFGPGTRLTVL.

This clonotype was found a few times. The chain recombines TRBV12-3 or TRBV12-4 with TRBJ2-2; 10 bases match TRBD1. Trimming at V came to 5 bases and at J to 4 bases, leaving 4 bases not matched to a gene. The CDR3 consists of 15 residues. As DNA, the CDR3 is TGTGCCAGCAGTGGGACAGGGGCGAGCACCGGGGAGCTGTTTTTT. It encodes CASSGTGASTGELFF.

The chain combines TRBV27 with TRBJ2-3, with 7 positions matching TRBD2. Germline lookup yields CDR1 MNHEY and CDR2 SMNVEV (reference sequence). The CDR3 contains 15 residues. Trimming took 3 bases from V and 4 from J; bases not matched to a gene: 7. The CDR3 loop is CASSFWAGVSDTQYF. The DNA for the CDR3 is TGTGCCAGCAGTTTTTGGGCGGGAGTTTCAGATACGCAGTATTTT.

The chain carries TRBV28 and TRBJ1-2; D perhaps matches TRBD1 (5 bases). The CDR3 has 14 residues. Germline CDR1 is MDHEN and CDR2 is SYDVKM. Trimming shortened V by 7 bases and J by 1 base, and 13 bases separated the two germline ends. The CDR3 coding sequence is TGTGCCAGCAAGCAACCCCAGGGTAACTATGGCTACACCTTC. Protein: CASKQPQGNYGYTF.

In DNA form, the CDR3 reads TGTGCCAGCAGCTTACATGACGGCCAAGAGACCCAGTACTTC. It yields the protein CASSLHDGQETQYF. V and J are TRBV7-9 and TRBJ2-5; no reliable D call. Germline V gene sequence: CDR1 SEHNR, CDR2 FQNEAQ (reference sequence). Trimming stripped 2 bases from V and 1 base from J, with 8 bases between. The CDR3 extends over 14 amino acids.